These 2 T cell receptor beta chains came from one sample sequenced in a study of blood T cell repertoires in COVID-19. The protocol was immunoSEQ multiplex PCR, while the TCRdb copy is restricted to in-frame clones and leaves out a portion. Seen here are under 85,000 clones, approximately 88% observed once, and the top ten hold approximately 4.9%. Sequenced input: peripheral blood. These receptors all come from an elderly woman with active or convalescent COVID-19.

The V and J genes are TRBV19 and TRBJ2-3; D is possibly TRBD2 (5 bases). Deletions cut 5 bases from V and 6 bases from J, with 15 bases between. Germline V lookup: CDR1 LNHDA, CDR2 SQIVND (reference sequence). The CDR3 loop spans 14 amino acids. CDR3 bases: TGTGCCAGTAGTGCAGCGGCGACATTGGATACGCAGTATTTT. Protein sequence: CASSAAATLDTQYF.

CDR3 sequence (DNA): TGTGCCAGCAGTTTGACAGACACTGAAGCTTTCTTT. It is translated as CASSLTDTEAFF. The rearrangement uses TRBV28 and TRBJ1-1; tentative D call: TRBD1 (5 bases). Germline V gene lookup returns CDR1 MDHEN and CDR2 SYDVKM. V was pared by 3 bases and J by 3 bases, with 5 bases between. The length of the CDR3 is 12 residues.